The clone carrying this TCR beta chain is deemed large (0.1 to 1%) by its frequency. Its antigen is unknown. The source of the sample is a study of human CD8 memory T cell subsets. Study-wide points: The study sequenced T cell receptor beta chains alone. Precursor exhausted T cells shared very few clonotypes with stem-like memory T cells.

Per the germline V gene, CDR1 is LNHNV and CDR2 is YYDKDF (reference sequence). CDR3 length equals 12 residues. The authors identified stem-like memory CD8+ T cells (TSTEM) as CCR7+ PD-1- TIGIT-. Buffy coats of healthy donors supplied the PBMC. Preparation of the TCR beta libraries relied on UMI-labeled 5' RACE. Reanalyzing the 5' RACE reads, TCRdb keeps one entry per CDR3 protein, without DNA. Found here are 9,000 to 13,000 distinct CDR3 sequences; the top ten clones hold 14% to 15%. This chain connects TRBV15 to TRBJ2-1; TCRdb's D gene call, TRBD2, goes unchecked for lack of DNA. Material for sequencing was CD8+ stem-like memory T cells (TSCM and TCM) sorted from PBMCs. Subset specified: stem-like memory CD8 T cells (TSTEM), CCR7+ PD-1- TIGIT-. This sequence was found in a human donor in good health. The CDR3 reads CATQAVYNEQFF.